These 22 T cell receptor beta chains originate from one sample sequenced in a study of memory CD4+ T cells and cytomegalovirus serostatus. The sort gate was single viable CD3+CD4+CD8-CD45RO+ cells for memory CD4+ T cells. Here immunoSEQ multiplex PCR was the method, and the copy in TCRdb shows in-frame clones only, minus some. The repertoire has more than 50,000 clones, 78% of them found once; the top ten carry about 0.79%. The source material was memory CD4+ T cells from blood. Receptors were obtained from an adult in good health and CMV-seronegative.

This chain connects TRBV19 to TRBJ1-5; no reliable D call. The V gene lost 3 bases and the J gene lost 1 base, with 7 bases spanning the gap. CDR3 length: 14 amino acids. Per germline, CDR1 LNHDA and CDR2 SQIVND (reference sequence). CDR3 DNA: TGTGCCAGTAGTATGGGAATGAGCAATCAGCCCCAGCATTTT. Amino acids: CASSMGMSNQPQHF.

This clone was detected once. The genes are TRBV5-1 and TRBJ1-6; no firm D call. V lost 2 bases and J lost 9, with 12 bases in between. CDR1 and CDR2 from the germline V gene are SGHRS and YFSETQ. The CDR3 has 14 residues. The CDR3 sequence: CASSLILKASPLHF. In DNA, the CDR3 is TGCGCCAGCAGCTTAATTTTAAAGGCTTCACCCCTCCACTTT.

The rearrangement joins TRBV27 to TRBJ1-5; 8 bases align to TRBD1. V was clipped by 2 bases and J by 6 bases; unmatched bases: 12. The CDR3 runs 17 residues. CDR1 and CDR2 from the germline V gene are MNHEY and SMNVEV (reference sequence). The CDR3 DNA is TGTGCCAGCAGTTTAAACTCCAGGGGGCAGGGTGGTCAGCCCCAGCATTTT. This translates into CASSLNSRGQGGQPQHF.

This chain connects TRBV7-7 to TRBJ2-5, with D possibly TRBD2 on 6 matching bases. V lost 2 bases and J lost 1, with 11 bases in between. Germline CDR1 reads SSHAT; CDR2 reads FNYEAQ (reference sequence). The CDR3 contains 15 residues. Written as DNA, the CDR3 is TGTGCCAGCAGCTTAACTGCGGGGTTCCAAGAGACCCAGTACTTC. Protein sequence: CASSLTAGFQETQYF.

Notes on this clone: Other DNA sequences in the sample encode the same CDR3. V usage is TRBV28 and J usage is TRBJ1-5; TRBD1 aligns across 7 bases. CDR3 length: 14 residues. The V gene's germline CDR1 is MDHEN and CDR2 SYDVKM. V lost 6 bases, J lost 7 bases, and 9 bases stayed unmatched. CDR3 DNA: TGTGCCAGCAGATCCTCAGGGGGTGGGCAGCCCCAGCATTTT. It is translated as CASRSSGGGQPQHF.

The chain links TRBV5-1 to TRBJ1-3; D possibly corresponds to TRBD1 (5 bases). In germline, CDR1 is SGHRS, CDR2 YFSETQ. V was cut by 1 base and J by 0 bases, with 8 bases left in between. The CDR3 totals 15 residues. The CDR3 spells CASSLTGTSGNTIYF. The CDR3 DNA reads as TGCGCCAGCAGCTTGACTGGGACCTCTGGAAACACCATATATTTT.

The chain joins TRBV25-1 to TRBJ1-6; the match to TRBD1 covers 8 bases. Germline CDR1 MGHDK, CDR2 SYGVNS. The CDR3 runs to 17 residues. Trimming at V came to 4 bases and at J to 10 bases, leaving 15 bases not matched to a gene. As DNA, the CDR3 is TGTGCCAGCAGTGGCCAGGGGGCCCTCACCCTCGGATCACCCCTCCACTTT. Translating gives CASSGQGALTLGSPLHF.

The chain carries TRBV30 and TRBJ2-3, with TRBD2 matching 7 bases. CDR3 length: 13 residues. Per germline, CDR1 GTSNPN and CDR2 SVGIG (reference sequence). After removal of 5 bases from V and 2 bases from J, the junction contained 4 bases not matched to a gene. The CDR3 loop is CAWWGGFTDTQYF. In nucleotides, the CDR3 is TGTGCCTGGTGGGGGGGGTTCACAGATACGCAGTATTTT. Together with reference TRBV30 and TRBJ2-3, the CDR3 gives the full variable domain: SQTIHQWPATLVQPVGSPLSLECTVEGTSNPNLYWYRQAAGRGLQLLFYSVGIGQISSEVPQNLSASRPQDRQFILSSKKLLLSDSGFYLCAWWGGFTDTQYFGPGTRLTVL.

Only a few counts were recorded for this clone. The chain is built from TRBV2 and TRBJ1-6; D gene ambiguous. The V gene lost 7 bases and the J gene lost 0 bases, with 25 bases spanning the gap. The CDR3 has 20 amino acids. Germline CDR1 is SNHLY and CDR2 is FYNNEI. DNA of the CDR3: TGTGCCAGCACAGGCCCAGATCCTTTCCCCCTCAGCTCCTATAATTCACCCCTCCACTTT. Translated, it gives CASTGPDPFPLSSYNSPLHF.

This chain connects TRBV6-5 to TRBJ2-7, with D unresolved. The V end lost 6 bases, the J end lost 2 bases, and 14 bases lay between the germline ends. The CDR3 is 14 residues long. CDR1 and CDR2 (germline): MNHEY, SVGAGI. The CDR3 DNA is TGTGCCAGCAGCCGGAAGACTGTCGCCTACGAGCAGTACTTC. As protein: CASSRKTVAYEQYF.

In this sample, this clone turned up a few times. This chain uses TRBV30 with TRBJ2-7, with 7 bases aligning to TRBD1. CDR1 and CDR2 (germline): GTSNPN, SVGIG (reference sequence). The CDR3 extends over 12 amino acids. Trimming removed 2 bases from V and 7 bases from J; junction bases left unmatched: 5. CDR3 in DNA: TGTGCCTGGAGTCCTGACAGGGATGAGCAGTACTTC. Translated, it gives CAWSPDRDEQYF.

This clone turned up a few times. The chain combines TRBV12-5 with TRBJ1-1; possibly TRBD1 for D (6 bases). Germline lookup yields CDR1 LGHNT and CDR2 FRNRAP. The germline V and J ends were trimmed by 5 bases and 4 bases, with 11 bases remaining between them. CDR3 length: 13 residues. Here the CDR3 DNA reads TGTGCTAGTGGTGCTTGGACAGCCACTGAAGCTTTCTTT. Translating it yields CASGAWTATEAFF.

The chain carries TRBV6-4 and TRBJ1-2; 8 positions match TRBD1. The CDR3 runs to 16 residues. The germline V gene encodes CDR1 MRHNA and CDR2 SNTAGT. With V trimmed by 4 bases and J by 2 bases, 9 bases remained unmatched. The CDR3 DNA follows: TGTGCCAGCAGTGTATCGGCAGGGGGCACGAACTATGGCTACACCTTC. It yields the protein CASSVSAGGTNYGYTF.

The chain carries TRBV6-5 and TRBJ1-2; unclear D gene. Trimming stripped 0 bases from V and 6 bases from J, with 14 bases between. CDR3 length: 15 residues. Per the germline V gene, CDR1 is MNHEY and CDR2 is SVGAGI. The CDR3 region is CASSYSFTQANGYTF. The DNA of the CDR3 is TGTGCCAGCAGTTACTCTTTTACGCAGGCAAATGGCTACACCTTC.

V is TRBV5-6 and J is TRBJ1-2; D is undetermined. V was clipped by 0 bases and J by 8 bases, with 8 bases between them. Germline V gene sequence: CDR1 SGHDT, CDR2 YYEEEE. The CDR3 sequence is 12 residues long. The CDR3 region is CASSLAVVGYTF. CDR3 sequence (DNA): TGTGCCAGCAGCTTGGCAGTTGTCGGCTACACCTTC.

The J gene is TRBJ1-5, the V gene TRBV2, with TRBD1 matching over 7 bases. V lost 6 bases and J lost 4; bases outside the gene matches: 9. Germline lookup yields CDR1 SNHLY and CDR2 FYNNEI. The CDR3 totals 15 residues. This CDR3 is CASSLDRERNQPQHF. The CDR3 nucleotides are TGTGCCAGCAGCCTCGACAGGGAAAGGAATCAGCCCCAGCATTTT.

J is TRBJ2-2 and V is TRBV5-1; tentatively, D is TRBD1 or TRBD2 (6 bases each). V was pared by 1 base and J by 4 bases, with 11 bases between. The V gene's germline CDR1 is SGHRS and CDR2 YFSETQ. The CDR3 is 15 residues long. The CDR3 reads CASSLRGQGTGELFF. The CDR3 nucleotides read TGCGCCAGCAGCTTGCGGGGGCAGGGCACCGGGGAGCTGTTTTTT.

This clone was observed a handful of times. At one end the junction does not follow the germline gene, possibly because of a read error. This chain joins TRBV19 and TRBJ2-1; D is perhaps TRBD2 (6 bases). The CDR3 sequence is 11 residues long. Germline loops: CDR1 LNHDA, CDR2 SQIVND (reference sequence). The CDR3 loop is CASIPGLRPLF. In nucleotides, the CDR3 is TGTGCCAGTATCCCGGGACTCCGACCACTCTTC.

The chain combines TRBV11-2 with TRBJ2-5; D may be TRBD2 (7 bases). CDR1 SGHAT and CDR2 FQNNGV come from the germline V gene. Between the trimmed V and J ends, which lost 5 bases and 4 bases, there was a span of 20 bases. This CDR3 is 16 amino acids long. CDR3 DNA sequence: TGTGCCAGCAGCCCCTCGCGAGGGGGGGGTCCAGAGACCCAGTACTTC. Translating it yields CASSPSRGGGPETQYF.

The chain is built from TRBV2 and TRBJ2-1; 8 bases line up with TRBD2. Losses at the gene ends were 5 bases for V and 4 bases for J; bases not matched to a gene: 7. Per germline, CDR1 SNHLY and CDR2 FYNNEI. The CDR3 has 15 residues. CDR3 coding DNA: TGTGCCAGCAGTCCCCCGGGCGGGGGGTACAATGAGCAGTTCTTC. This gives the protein CASSPPGGGYNEQFF.

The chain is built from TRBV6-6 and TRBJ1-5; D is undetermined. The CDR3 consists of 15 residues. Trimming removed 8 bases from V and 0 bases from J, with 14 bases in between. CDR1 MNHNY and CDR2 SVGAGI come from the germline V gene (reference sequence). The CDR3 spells CASVPALHSNQPQHF. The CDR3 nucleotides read TGTGCCAGCGTACCAGCCTTACATAGCAATCAGCCCCAGCATTTT.

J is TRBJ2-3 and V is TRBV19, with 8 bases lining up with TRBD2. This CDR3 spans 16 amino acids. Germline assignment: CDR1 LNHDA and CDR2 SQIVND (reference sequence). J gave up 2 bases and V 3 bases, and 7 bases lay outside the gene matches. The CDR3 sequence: CASSMGLAGHTDTQYF. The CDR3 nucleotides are TGTGCCAGTAGTATGGGGCTAGCGGGCCACACAGATACGCAGTATTTT.